Listed below are T cell receptor beta chains from one sample, sequenced in a study of tumor-infiltrating lymphocytes in primary liver carcinoma. A single record per CDR3 protein comes from TCRdb applying MiXCR to the multiplex PCR reads. The table has 120,000 or so distinct CDR3 sequences, 55% to 75% seen once; the top ten hold roughly a tenth. Input material: liver tumor tissue from sampling region 1. Every receptor here comes from a woman aged 55 to 70 with primary liver carcinoma and hepatitis B virus infection. The CDR3 runs from the conserved cysteine through the conserved F or W. A D gene is named only where the DNA matches it firmly. The size field is filled for only some rows; it gives once, few, many or a size class.

TRBJ2-7	large	TRBD1	TRBV11-3	TGTGCCAGCAGCCCCGGGACAGGGGGCAACTACGAGCAGTACTTC	CASSPGTGGNYEQYF
TRBJ1-1	many	NA	TRBV4-2	TGTGCCAGCAGCCAAGAAGGTGGTGTGGTAGTAACTGAAGCTTTCTTT	CASSQEGGVVVTEAFF
TRBJ2-1	NA	NA	TRBV11-3	TGTGCCAGCAGCCCTCCCGTGAAGAATGAGAAGTTCTTC	CASSPPVKNEKFF
TRBJ1-2	NA	NA	TRBV28	TGTGCCAGCAGTGGACAGACCGATGGCTACACCTTC	CASSGQTDGYTF
TRBJ2-2	NA	NA	TRBV12-3/TRBV12-4	TGTGTCACCGACTTGGATAGGACCGGGGAGCTGTTTTTT	CVTDLDRTGELFF
TRBJ2-7	many	TRBD1	TRBV6-5	TGTGCCAGCAGCCGATCGGGACAGGGGCTCGGCGAGCAGTACTTC	CASSRSGQGLGEQYF
TRBJ2-3	many	NA	TRBV29-1	TGCAGCGCCACCTATTCCTTCACAGATACGCAGTATTTT	CSATYSFTDTQYF
TRBJ1-4	many	TRBD1	TRBV4-1	TGCGCCAGCAGCCAACAGACAGGGCGCTATGAAAAACTGTTTTTT	CASSQQTGRYEKLFF
TRBJ2-7	few	TRBD1	TRBV7-9	TGTGCCAGCAGCTCCCCGAACAGGGGTACCAACGAGCAGTACTTC	CASSSPNRGTNEQYF
TRBJ1-6	NA	NA	TRBV11-2	TGTGCCAGCCTAGAAACAGGAGGCAATTCACCCCTCCACTTT	CASLETGGNSPLHF
TRBJ1-1	NA	TRBD1	TRBV28	TGTGCCAACAAAACAGGGGGCACTGAAGCTTTCTTT	CANKTGGTEAFF
TRBJ2-1	few	TRBD2	TRBV28	TGTGCCAGCAGTTTAAAAAGGGCGGGAGGATACAATGAGCAGTTCTTC	CASSLKRAGGYNEQFF
TRBJ1-1	NA	TRBD1	TRBV28	TGTGCCAGCAGTTTCTTGGAGGGGGCGGGGGGAACTGAAGCTTTCTTT	CASSFLEGAGGTEAFF
TRBJ2-3	medium-sized	TRBD2	TRBV29-1	TGCAGCTCACGAGGGCTAGCGGGCGTCACAGATACGCAGTATTTT	CSSRGLAGVTDTQYF
TRBJ2-7	once	NA	TRBV11-1	TGTGCCAGCAGCAAGCGGACTATCGGCTCCTATGAGCAGTACTTC	CASSKRTIGSYEQYF
TRBJ2-1	NA	NA	TRBV6-2/TRBV6-3	TGTGTCAGCAGTTACGAAGGCAGCTCCTACAATGAGCAGTTCTTC	CVSSYEGSSYNEQFF
TRBJ2-2	once	TRBD1	TRBV6-4	TGTGCCAGCAGTGACTCGAAGGACAGGGTCACCGGGGAGCTGTTTTTT	CASSDSKDRVTGELFF
TRBJ2-7	few	TRBD1	TRBV5-5	TGTGCCAGCAGCTCGAGACAGGGAGCCTCCTACGAGCAGTACTTC	CASSSRQGASYEQYF
TRBJ2-3	NA	NA	TRBV6-5	TGTGCCAGCAGATCCTGGGGGCATGGTTGCACAGATACGCGGTATTTT	CASRSWGHGCTDTRYF
TRBJ2-2	NA	TRBD2	TRBV7-8	TGTGCCAGCAGCACCTTAGCGGGAGAAGGTACCGGGGAGCTGTTTTTT	CASSTLAGEGTGELFF
TRBJ2-1	many	TRBD2	TRBV5-5	TGTGCCAGCAGCTTGGCCGGGACTAGCGGGACGGGGAGCTCCTACAATGAGCAGTTCTTC	CASSLAGTSGTGSSYNEQFF
TRBJ2-1	once	TRBD1	TRBV11-2	TGTGCCAGCAACTTAGGTTCATCCGGGACAGGGGGCCTTGAGCAGTTCTTC	CASNLGSSGTGGLEQFF
TRBJ2-2	many	NA	TRBV30	TGTGCCTGGAGGAGGTTTCAGAACACCGGGGAGCTGTTTTTT	CAWRRFQNTGELFF
TRBJ2-2	many	NA	TRBV6-2/TRBV6-3	TGTGCCAGCAGTTATATAGGGGACACCGGGGAGCTGTTTTTT	CASSYIGDTGELFF
TRBJ1-5	once	NA	TRBV6-1	TGTGCCAGATGCCTCGAAAGGCTAAAGCCCCAGCATTTT	CARCLERLKPQHF
TRBJ2-1	NA	NA	TRBV28	TGTGCCAGCCGTCATATGGGTAGCTTGCATGAGAAGTTCTTC	CASRHMGSLHEKFF
TRBJ2-7	NA	NA	TRBV29-1	TGCAGCGTTGAAGGAGTGACTAGTCCCTACGATCAGTACTTC	CSVEGVTSPYDQYF
TRBJ2-2	NA	NA	TRBV4-1	TGCGCCTGCAGCCAAGCCACAGGGTTGGCCGGGGAGCTGTTCTTT	CACSQATGLAGELFF
TRBJ2-2	NA	NA	TRBV7-3	TGTGCCAGCAGCCTGAGTTTGATACGGACCGGGGAGCTGTTTTTT	CASSLSLIRTGELFF
TRBJ1-5	NA	NA	TRBV6-2/TRBV6-3	TGTGCCAGCAGTTACCCCGGACAGCACAATCAGCCCCAGCATTTT	CASSYPGQHNQPQHF
TRBJ2-7	NA	NA	TRBV4-2	TGTGCCAGCAGCCAAGACCTAGGAGGGGGAAATTATGACGAGCAGTACTTC	CASSQDLGGGNYDEQYF
TRBJ2-7	NA	TRBD2	TRBV12-3/TRBV12-4	TGTACCAGCAGCCCCTCTAGCGGGAGGTGGTACGACCAGTACTTC	CTSSPSSGRWYDQYF
TRBJ1-4	NA	NA	TRBV6-5	TGTGCCAGCAGTTACGGACTTAATGAGAAACTGTTTTTT	CASSYGLNEKLFF
TRBJ2-1	NA	TRBD2	TRBV11-2	TGTACCAGCAGCTGGAGACTACCGGGAGGGCCGGGGGATGAGCAGTTCTTC	CTSSWRLPGGPGDEQFF